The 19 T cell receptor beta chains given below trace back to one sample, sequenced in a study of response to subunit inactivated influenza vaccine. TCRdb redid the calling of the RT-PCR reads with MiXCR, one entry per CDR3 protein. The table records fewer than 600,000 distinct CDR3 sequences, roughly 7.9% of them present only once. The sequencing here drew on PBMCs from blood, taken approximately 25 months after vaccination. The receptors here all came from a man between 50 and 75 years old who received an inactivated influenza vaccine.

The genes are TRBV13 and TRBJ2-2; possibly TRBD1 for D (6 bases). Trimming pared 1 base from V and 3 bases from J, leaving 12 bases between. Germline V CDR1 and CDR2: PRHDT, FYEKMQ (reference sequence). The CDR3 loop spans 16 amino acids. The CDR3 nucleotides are TGTGCCAGCAGCTTAGATTCAGGACAGTACACCGGGGAGCTGTTTTTT. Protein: CASSLDSGQYTGELFF.

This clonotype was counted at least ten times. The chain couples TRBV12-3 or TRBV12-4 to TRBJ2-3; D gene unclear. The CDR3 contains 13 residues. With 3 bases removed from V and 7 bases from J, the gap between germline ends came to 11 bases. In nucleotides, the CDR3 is TGTGCCAGCAGTTTTAATACTGGGTATACGCAGTATTTT. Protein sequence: CASSFNTGYTQYF.

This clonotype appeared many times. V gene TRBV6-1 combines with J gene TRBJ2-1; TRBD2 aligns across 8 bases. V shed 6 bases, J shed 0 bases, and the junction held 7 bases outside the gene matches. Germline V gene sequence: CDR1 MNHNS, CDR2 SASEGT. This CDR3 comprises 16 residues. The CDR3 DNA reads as TGTGCCAGCAGACCCCAGCGGGAGAGCTCCTACAATGAGCAGTTCTTC. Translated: CASRPQRESSYNEQFF.

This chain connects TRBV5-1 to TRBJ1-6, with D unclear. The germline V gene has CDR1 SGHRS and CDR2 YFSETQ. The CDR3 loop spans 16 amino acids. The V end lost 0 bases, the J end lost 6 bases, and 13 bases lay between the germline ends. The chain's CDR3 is CASSLVGRRTNSPLHF. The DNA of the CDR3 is TGCGCCAGCAGCTTGGTGGGCAGGCGAACTAATTCACCCCTCCACTTT.

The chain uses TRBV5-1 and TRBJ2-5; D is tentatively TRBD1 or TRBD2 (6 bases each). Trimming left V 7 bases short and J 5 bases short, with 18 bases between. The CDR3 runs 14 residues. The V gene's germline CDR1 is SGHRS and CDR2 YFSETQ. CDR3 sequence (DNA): TGCGCCAGCGGCGAGGGGGGCGCCGAGGAGACCCAGTACTTC. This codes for CASGEGGAEETQYF. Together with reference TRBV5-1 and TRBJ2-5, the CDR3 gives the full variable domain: KAGVTQTPRYLIKTRGQQVTLSCSPISGHRSVSWYQQTPGQGLQFLFEYFSETQRNKGNFPGRFSGRQFSNSRSEMNVSTLELGDSALYLCASGEGGAEETQYFGPGTRLLVL.

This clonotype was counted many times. In DNA, the CDR3 is TGTGCCAGCAGCTCCCCCAGACAGGGGAACACTGAAGCTTTCTTT. It translates to CASSSPRQGNTEAFF. The rearrangement joins TRBV7-2 to TRBJ1-1, with 7 nucleotides matching TRBD1. The CDR3 contains 15 residues. The trim removed 4 bases at V and 1 base at J, leaving 6 bases unmatched. The germline CDR1 and CDR2 sequences are SGHTA and FQGNSA.

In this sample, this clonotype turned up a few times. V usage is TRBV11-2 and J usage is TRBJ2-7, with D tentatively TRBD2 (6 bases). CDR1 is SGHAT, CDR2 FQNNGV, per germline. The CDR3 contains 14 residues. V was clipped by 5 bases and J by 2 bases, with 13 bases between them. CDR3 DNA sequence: TGTGCCAGCAGCCCGGGACTTGACGCCTACGAGCAGTACTTC. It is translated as CASSPGLDAYEQYF.

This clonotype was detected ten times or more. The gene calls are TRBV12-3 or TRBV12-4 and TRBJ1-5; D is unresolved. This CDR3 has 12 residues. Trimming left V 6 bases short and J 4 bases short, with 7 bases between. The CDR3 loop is CASSFGNQPQHF. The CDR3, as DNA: TGTGCCAGCAGCTTTGGGAATCAGCCCCAGCATTTT.

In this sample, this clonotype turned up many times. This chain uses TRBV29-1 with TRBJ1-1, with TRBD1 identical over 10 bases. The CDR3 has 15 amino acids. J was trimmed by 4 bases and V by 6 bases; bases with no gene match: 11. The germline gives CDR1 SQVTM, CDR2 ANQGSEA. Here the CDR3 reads CSVLGTGESSTEAFF. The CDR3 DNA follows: TGCAGCGTGTTAGGGACAGGGGAATCGAGCACTGAAGCTTTCTTT.

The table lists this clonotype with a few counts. The DNA of the CDR3 is TGTGCCAGCAGCTCGAGGGGGACCGCCGACTACGAGCAGTACTTC. Residues: CASSSRGTADYEQYF. The V call is TRBV7-9, the J call TRBJ2-7, with D maybe TRBD1 (6 bases). The germline CDR1 and CDR2 sequences are SEHNR and FQNEAQ (reference sequence). The germline V and J ends were trimmed by 4 bases and 3 bases, with 16 bases remaining between them. The length of the CDR3 is 15 residues. Full variable domain (rest looked up from reference TRBV7-9 and TRBJ2-7): DTGVSQNPRHKITKRGQNVTFRCDPISEHNRLYWYRQTLGQGPEFLTYFQNEAQLEKSRLLSDRFSAERPKGSFSTLEIQRTEQGDSAMYLCASSSRGTADYEQYFGPGTRLTVT.

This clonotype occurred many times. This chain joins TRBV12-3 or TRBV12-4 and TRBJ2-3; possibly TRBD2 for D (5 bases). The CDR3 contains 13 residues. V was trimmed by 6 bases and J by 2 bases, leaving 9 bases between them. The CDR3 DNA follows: TGTGCCAGCAGCCCTAGCATCACAGATACGCAGTATTTT. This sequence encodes CASSPSITDTQYF.

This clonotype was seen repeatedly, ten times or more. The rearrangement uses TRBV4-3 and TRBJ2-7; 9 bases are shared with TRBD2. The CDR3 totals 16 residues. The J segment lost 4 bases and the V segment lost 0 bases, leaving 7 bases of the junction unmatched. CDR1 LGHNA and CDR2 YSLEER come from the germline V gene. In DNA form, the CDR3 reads TGCGCCAGCAGCCAAGATAGTCGGCTAGCGGGGTACGAGCAGTACTTC. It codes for CASSQDSRLAGYEQYF.

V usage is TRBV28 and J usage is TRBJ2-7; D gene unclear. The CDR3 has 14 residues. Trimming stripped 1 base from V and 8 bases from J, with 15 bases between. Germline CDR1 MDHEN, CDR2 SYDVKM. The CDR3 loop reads CASSLSTVGLQQYF. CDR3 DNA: TGTGCCAGCAGTTTATCAACCGTCGGGTTGCAGCAGTACTTC.

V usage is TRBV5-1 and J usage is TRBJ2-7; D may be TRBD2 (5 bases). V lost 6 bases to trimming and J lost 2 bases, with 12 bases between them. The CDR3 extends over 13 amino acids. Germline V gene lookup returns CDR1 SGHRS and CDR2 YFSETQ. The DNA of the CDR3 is TGCGCCAGCACCGGACTGCTCACCTACGAGCAGTACTTC. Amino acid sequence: CASTGLLTYEQYF.

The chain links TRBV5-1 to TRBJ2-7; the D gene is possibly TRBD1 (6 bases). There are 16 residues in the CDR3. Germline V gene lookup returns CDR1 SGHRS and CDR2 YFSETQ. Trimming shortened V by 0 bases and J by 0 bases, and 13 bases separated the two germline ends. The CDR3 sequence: CASSLDYGQISYEQYF. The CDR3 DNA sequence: TGCGCCAGCAGCTTGGATTACGGACAGATCTCCTACGAGCAGTACTTC.

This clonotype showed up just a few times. CDR3 bases: TGCAGTGCAACCGGGACAGGGGGCGGTCAGCCCCAGCATTTT. It encodes CSATGTGGGQPQHF. V usage is TRBV20-1 and J usage is TRBJ1-5, with 12 nucleotides matching TRBD1. There are 14 residues in the CDR3. V gave up 6 bases and J gave up 6 bases; unmatched junction bases: 6. CDR1 and CDR2 from the germline V gene are DFQATT and SNEGSKA (reference sequence).

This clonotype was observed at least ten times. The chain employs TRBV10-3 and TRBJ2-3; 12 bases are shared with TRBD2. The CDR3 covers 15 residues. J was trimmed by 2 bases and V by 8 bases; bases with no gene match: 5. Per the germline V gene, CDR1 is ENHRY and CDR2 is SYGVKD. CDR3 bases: TGTGCCATCTCCGGACTAGCGGGGACCACAGATACGCAGTATTTT. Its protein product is CAISGLAGTTDTQYF.

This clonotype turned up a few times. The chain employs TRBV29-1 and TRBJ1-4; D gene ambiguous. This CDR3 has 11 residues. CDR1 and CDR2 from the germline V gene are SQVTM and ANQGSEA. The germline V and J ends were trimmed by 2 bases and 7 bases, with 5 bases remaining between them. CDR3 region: CSVERSEKLFF. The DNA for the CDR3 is TGCAGCGTTGAAAGGAGTGAAAAACTGTTTTTT.

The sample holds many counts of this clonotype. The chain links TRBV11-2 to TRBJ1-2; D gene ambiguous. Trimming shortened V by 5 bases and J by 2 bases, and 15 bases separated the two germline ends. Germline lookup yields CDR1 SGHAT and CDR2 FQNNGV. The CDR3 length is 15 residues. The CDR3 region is CASSLGASANYGYTF. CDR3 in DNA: TGTGCCAGCAGCCTGGGTGCCTCGGCCAACTATGGCTACACCTTC.